This is a list of T cell receptor beta chains from one sample in a study of cytomegalovirus exposure and HLA in healthy donors. The repertoire was sequenced with immunoSEQ multiplex PCR; TCRdb's copy has only in-frame clones and lacks some. The sample shows under 85,000 clones, 55% to 75% of them seen only once. Sequencing was done on a sample of PBMCs. These receptors came from a woman aged 25-40 years in good health and CMV-seronegative. Each CDR3 is given with its conserved first and last residue. Fields, in order: D gene, V gene, clone size, J gene, CDR3 protein, CDR3 DNA. The D gene is left open where the match is weak. Expanded clones get a size class; other rows say once, few or many, or leave the size out.

>-|TRBV13|-|TRBJ2-3
CASSTKITDTQYF
TGTGCCAGCAGCACTAAAATCACAGATACGCAGTATTTT
>TRBD2|TRBV10-3|few|TRBJ2-3
CAISESPSGGSTDTQYF
TGTGCCATCAGTGAGTCGCCTAGCGGGGGGAGCACAGATACGCAGTATTTT
>-|TRBV4-2|-|TRBJ2-3
CASSQDRELDTQYF
TGTGCCAGCAGCCAAGATAGGGAGCTAGATACGCAGTATTTT
>-|TRBV7-2|-|TRBJ1-3
CASSLSKGAGNTIYF
TGTGCCAGCAGCTTGAGTAAGGGGGCTGGAAACACCATATATTTT
>TRBD1|TRBV30|-|TRBJ2-4
CAWSPGTGGRIQYF
TGTGCCTGGAGTCCCGGGACAGGGGGACGCATTCAGTACTTC
>-|TRBV6-5|-|TRBJ1-1
CASSVVTVWNTEAFF
TGTGCCAGCAGTGTAGTGACAGTGTGGAACACTGAAGCTTTCTTT
>-|TRBV7-9|-|TRBJ1-3
CASSPLRGRSGNTIYF
TGTGCCAGCAGCCCTCTGCGGGGAAGGTCTGGAAACACCATATATTTT
>-|TRBV4-1|once|TRBJ1-5
CASSPLWDAGQPQHF
TGCGCCAGCAGCCCCCTCTGGGATGCGGGCCAGCCCCAGCATTTT
>-|TRBV27|-|TRBJ2-6
CASSFSGANVLTF
TGTGCCAGCAGTTTTAGTGGGGCCAACGTCCTGACTTTC
>TRBD1|TRBV7-3|-|TRBJ1-6
CASSPGQGDSPLHF
TGTGCCAGCAGTCCGGGACAGGGAGATTCACCCCTCCACTTT
>TRBD2|TRBV29-1|-|TRBJ2-1
CSVEGVAGNEQFF
TGCAGCGTTGAAGGGGTAGCGGGGAATGAGCAGTTCTTC
>-|TRBV7-3|-|TRBJ1-2
CASSVSGTYGYTF
TGTGCCAGCAGCGTTTCAGGAACCTATGGCTACACCTTC
>TRBD1|TRBV9|-|TRBJ2-5
CASSVGTGEETQYF
TGTGCCAGCAGCGTAGGGACAGGTGAAGAGACCCAGTACTTC
>-|TRBV7-2|-|TRBJ1-2
CASSLRQDNYGYTF
TGTGCCAGCAGCTTACGGCAGGATAACTATGGCTACACCTTC
>-|TRBV5-1|-|TRBJ1-5
CASSLGTGGSNQPQHF
TGCGCCAGCAGCTTGGGAACAGGTGGTAGCAATCAGCCCCAGCATTTT
>TRBD1|TRBV6-6|-|TRBJ2-7
CASSYTETGNSYEQYF
TGTGCCAGCAGTTACACCGAGACAGGGAACTCCTACGAGCAGTACTTC
>-|TRBV7-3|few|TRBJ1-2
CASSFRQRNYGYTF
TGTGCCAGCAGCTTCCGACAGAGAAACTATGGCTACACCTTC
>TRBD2|TRBV5-4|few|TRBJ2-3
CASSPGLAGADTQYF
TGTGCCAGCAGCCCGGGACTAGCGGGGGCAGATACGCAGTATTTT
>TRBD2|TRBV27|-|TRBJ2-5
CASSSPGGSQETQYF
TGTGCCAGCAGTTCCCCCGGGGGGTCTCAAGAGACCCAGTACTTC
>TRBD2|TRBV27|few|TRBJ2-2
CASSLSPSSGSGELFF
TGTGCCAGCAGTTTATCCCCGAGTAGCGGGTCCGGGGAGCTGTTTTTT
>TRBD2|TRBV6-1|-|TRBJ2-2
CASSVTSGDTGELFF
TGTGCCAGCAGTGTGACTAGCGGGGACACCGGGGAGCTGTTTTTT
>-|TRBV6-6|-|TRBJ2-3
CASSYSGSADTQYF
TGTGCCAGCAGTTACTCCGGGTCGGCAGATACGCAGTATTTT
>-|TRBV6-5|-|TRBJ2-7
CASSYAPVTYEQYF
TGTGCCAGCAGTTATGCGCCGGTAACCTACGAGCAGTACTTC